The next 12 T cell receptor beta chains were all read from a single sample in a study of blood T cells in healthy people across ages. Next came a second PCR, run for roughly 6 to 11 cycles, which used a sample-barcoded 5' primer along with a J-beta primer mix. From the 5' RACE reads, TCRdb called clonotypes with MiXCR, one entry per CDR3 protein. The table records hundreds of thousands of distinct CDR3 sequences, 20% to 25% of them present only once. Specimen: blood. The receptors here all came from a man between 65 and 85 years old in good health.

There are many counts of this clonotype. The genes are TRBV15 and TRBJ1-1; 7 nucleotides line up with TRBD1. This CDR3 spans 15 amino acids. Germline CDR1 LNHNV, CDR2 YYDKDF (reference sequence). V shed 1 base and J 5 bases; nucleotides not matched to a gene: 7. The CDR3 sequence: CATSRVQGGSTEAFF. CDR3 in DNA: TGTGCCACCAGCAGAGTTCAGGGGGGTTCGACTGAAGCTTTCTTT.

This clonotype was counted between two and nine times. This sequence joins TRBV20-1 and TRBJ1-5; 7 bases align to TRBD1. The junction had 7 bases not matched to a gene; V was cut back by 5 bases and J by 3 bases. The CDR3 covers 14 residues. Germline assignment: CDR1 DFQATT and CDR2 SNEGSKA (reference sequence). In nucleotides, the CDR3 is TGCAGTGCTCCGCGGACAGGTTACAATCAGCCCCAGCATTTT. Its protein is CSAPRTGYNQPQHF.

In DNA, the CDR3 is TGCAGTGCTACCCCGACTAGCAGAATAGGCAATGAGCAGTTCTTC. The encoded protein is CSATPTSRIGNEQFF. The chain links TRBV20-1 to TRBJ2-1; 7 positions match TRBD2. Trimming removed 4 bases from V and 6 bases from J; junction bases left unmatched: 12. The CDR3 length is 15 residues. Germline CDR1 and CDR2: DFQATT and SNEGSKA (reference sequence).

The chain couples TRBV5-5 to TRBJ2-1; 9 nucleotides align to TRBD1. The J call may be mistaken, given a closer DNA end match to TRBJ2-5. This CDR3 spans 15 amino acids. Germline V gene sequence: CDR1 SGHKS, CDR2 YYEKEE (reference sequence). As DNA, the CDR3 is TGTGCCAGCAGCCCACCACAGGGGGCGCACGAGACCCAGTACTTC. This encodes CASSPPQGAHETQYF.

The genes are TRBV9 and TRBJ2-5; D not resolved. This CDR3 is 15 amino acids long. Between the trimmed V and J ends, which lost 0 bases and 0 bases, there was a span of 9 bases. CDR1 and CDR2 from the germline V gene are SGDLS and YYNGEE. The CDR3, as DNA: TGTGCCAGCAGCGTAGCAGTTGGCAACCAAGAGACCCAGTACTTC. Protein product: CASSVAVGNQETQYF.

The DNA of the CDR3 is TGTGCCACCCGTCAAGGACAGGCCGCATACAATGAGCAGTTCTTC. This translates into CATRQGQAAYNEQFF. J is TRBJ2-1 and V is TRBV24-1; the match to TRBD1 covers 7 bases. The CDR3 length is 15 residues. The V segment lost 9 bases and the J segment 4 bases; nucleotides outside the gene matches: 11. In germline, CDR1 is KGHDR, CDR2 SFDVKD.

A note on this clonotype: A read error may explain this, as a much larger clone is one base away. The V call is TRBV27, the J call TRBJ2-1; 10 bases line up with TRBD1. The J call is uncertain, as TRBJ2-7 better fits the DNA end. CDR3 length: 15 amino acids. In germline, CDR1 is MNHEY, CDR2 SMNVEV (reference sequence). This chain's CDR3 is CASSLEGTGDNEQYF. In DNA, the CDR3 is TGTGCCAGCAGTTTAGAAGGGACAGGGGACAACGAGCAGTACTTC.

This clonotype was detected a few times. Compared with germline, one end of the junction differs, possibly owing to a read error. The V and J genes are TRBV12-3 or TRBV12-4 and TRBJ1-6; 9 bases are a match to TRBD1. This CDR3 region has 13 residues. The CDR3 sequence is CASSGTGNSPLLF. The CDR3 DNA sequence: TGTGCCAGCAGTGGGACAGGGAATTCACCCCTCCTCTTT.

CDR3 in amino acids: CASSPRVGAISSGNTIYF. The CDR3 DNA is TGTGCCAGCAGCCCCAGGGTAGGGGCTATCTCATCTGGAAACACCATATATTTT. The chain employs TRBV3-1 and TRBJ1-3, with TRBD1 as a possible D gene (5 bases). The CDR3 is 18 residues long. Trimming stripped 4 bases from V and 1 base from J, with 20 bases between. CDR1 and CDR2 (germline): LGHDT, YNNKEL (reference sequence). Together with reference TRBV3-1 and TRBJ1-3, the CDR3 gives the full variable domain: DTAVSQTPKYLVTQMGNDKSIKCEQNLGHDTMYWYKQDSKKFLKIMFSYNNKELIINETVPNRFSPKSPDKAHLNLHINSLELGDSAVYFCASSPRVGAISSGNTIYFGEGSWLTVV.

The chain recombines TRBV9 with TRBJ2-1; D not certain. The CDR3 totals 16 residues. The germline CDR1 and CDR2 sequences are SGDLS and YYNGEE. V shed 4 bases and J shed 7 bases, with 21 bases lying between them. The CDR3 bases are TGTGCCAGCAGCCCCCAGACCGTAACCCCCTTTAATGAGCAGTTCTTC. Its protein is CASSPQTVTPFNEQFF.

The sample holds a few counts of this clonotype. The chain links TRBV7-9 to TRBJ2-7; weak D call: TRBD1 (5 bases). The CDR3 runs 12 residues. Germline CDR1 and CDR2: SEHNR and FQNEAQ (reference sequence). The V end was cut by 6 bases, the J end by 2 bases, with 8 bases between. The CDR3 loop is CASRAGPYEQYF. The CDR3 DNA sequence: TGTGCCAGCAGGGCAGGGCCCTACGAGCAGTACTTC.

The chain couples TRBV4-2 to TRBJ2-1, with TRBD2 matching 11 bases. This CDR3 region has 16 residues. CDR1 and CDR2 from the germline V gene are LGHNA and YNFKEQ. V trimming: 3 bases; J trimming: 4 bases; junction bases outside the gene matches: 5. The CDR3 loop is CASSHQTSGDYNEQFF. CDR3 coding DNA: TGTGCCAGCAGCCATCAGACTAGCGGGGATTACAATGAGCAGTTCTTC.